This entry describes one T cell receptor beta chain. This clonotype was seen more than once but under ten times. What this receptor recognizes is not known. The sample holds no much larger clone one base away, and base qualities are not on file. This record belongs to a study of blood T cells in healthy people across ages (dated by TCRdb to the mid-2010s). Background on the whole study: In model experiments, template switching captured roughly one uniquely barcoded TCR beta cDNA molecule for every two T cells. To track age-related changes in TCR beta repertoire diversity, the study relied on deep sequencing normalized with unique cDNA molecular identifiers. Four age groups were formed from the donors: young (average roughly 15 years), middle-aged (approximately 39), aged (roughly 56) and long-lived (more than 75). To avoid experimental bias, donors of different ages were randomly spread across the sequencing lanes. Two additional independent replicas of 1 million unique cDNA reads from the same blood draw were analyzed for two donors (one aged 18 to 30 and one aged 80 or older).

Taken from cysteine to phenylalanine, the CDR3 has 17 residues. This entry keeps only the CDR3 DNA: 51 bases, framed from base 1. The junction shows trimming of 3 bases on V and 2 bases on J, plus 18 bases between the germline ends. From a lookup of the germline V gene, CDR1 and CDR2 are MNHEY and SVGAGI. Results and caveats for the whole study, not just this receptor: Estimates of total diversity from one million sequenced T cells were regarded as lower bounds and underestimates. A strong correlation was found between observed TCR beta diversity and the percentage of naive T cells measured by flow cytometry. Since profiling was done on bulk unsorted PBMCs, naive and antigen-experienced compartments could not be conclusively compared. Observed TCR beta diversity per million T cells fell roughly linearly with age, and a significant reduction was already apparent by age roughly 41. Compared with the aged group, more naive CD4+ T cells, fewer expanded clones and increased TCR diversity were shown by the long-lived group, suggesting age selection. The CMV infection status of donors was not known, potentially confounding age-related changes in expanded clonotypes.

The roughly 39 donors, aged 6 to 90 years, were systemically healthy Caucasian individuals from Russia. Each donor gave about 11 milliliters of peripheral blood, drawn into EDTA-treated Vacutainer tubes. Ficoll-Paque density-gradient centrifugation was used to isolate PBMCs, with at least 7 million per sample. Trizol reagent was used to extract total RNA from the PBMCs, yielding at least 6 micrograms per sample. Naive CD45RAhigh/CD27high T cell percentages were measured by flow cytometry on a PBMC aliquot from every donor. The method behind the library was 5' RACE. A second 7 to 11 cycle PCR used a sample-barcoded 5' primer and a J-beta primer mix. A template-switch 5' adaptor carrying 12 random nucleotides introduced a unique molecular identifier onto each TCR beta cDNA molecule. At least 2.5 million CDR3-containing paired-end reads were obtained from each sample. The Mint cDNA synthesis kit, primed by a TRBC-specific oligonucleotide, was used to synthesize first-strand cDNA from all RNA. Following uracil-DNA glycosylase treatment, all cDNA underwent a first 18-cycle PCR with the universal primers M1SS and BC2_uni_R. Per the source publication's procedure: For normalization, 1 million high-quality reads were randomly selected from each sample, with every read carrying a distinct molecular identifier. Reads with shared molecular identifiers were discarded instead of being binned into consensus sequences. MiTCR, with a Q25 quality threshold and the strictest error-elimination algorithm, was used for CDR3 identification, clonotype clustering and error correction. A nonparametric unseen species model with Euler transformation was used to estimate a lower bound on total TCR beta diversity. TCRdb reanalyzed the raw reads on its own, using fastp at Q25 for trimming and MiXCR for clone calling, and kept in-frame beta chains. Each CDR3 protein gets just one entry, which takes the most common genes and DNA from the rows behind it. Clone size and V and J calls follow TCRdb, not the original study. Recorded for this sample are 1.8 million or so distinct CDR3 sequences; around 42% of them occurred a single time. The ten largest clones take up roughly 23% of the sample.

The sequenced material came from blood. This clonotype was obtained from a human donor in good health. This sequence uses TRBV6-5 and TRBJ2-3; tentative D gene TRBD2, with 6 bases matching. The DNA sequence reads TGTGCCAGCAGTTATAGGTATCGCGGGGCCGACACAGATACGCAGTATTTT. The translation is CASSYRYRGADTDTQYF.